This TCR beta chain was sequenced for a study of cytomegalovirus exposure and HLA in healthy donors. With 60 Vbeta and 13 Jbeta primers, the PCR was carried out. The table came from immunoSEQ multiplex PCR; TCRdb's copy has only in-frame clones and leaves some out. This sample has about 95,000 clones, with 70% to 85% found just once. CDR1 is MDHEN and CDR2 is SYDVKM in the germline V gene. V dropped 5 bases and J dropped 6 bases, with 13 bases sitting between them. The CDR3 runs to 13 residues. The sample comprised PBMCs. The receptor was isolated from a man aged 60-69 years in good health and CMV-seronegative. This chain connects TRBV28 to TRBJ1-1; D possibly corresponds to TRBD1 (6 bases). The CDR3 sequence: CASSLLRTAEAFF. Written as DNA, the CDR3 is TGTGCCAGCAGTCTACTACGGACAGCTGAAGCTTTCTTT.